The 8 T cell receptor beta chains in this list originate from one sample, sequenced in a study of T-cell memory formation after mild COVID-19. MiXCR, applied by TCRdb to the 5' RACE reads, yields one record per CDR3 protein. Counted here are around 55,000 distinct CDR3 sequences, roughly 9.5% occurring once; the ten biggest clones make up about 1.1%. Sequenced material: PBMCs or a T cell subset sorted from them (not recorded which). The source is a man in his late teens or twenties who had mild COVID-19 (a few samples of this study predate the infection). Cell type and time point are not known.

The chain has TRBV4-1 and TRBJ1-5; no clear D gene. Germline V gene sequence: CDR1 MGHRA, CDR2 YSYEKL. Trimming took off 0 bases at V and 1 base at J, with 10 bases between the two ends. CDR3 length equals 16 residues. For the CDR3, the DNA is TGCGCCAGCAGCCAAGATGGACGGGCCAGCAATCAGCCCCAGCATTTT. The encoded protein is CASSQDGRASNQPQHF.

For this clonotype: This clone may be a read error of a much larger clone one base away. V usage is TRBV4-3 and J usage is TRBJ2-1, with D possibly called TRBD1 or TRBD2 (7 bases each). The CDR3 has 13 amino acids. Trimming removed 3 bases from V and 9 bases from J, with 12 bases in between. Germline values: CDR1 LGHNA, CDR2 YSLEER. The CDR3 region is CASSQGGDSEQFF. CDR3 in DNA: TGCGCCAGCAGCCAGGGGGGGGACAGTGAGCAGTTCTTC.

The chain is built from TRBV4-1 and TRBJ1-5, with 8 bases that match TRBD1. This CDR3 spans 15 amino acids. Germline lookup yields CDR1 MGHRA and CDR2 YSYEKL. The V segment lost 4 bases and the J segment 4 bases; nucleotides outside the gene matches: 6. CDR3 sequence: CASSPTGATNQPQHF. DNA of the CDR3: TGCGCCAGCAGCCCGACAGGGGCGACTAATCAGCCCCAGCATTTT.

This clonotype appeared a few times. The chain links TRBV5-1 to TRBJ1-6; 8 positions match TRBD1. The germline V gene encodes CDR1 SGHRS and CDR2 YFSETQ. CDR3 length equals 16 residues. With V trimmed by 3 bases and J by 6 bases, 8 bases remained unmatched. CDR3 in amino acids: CASSSDRGRGNSPLHF. CDR3 nucleotides: TGCGCCAGCAGCTCAGACAGGGGACGGGGTAATTCACCCCTCCACTTT.

The table lists this clonotype with many counts. The V gene is TRBV20-1, the J gene TRBJ2-5, with D perhaps given as TRBD1 or TRBD2 (6 bases each). Trimming pared 8 bases from V and 2 bases from J, leaving 18 bases between. Germline CDR1 DFQATT, CDR2 SNEGSKA (reference sequence). The CDR3 runs 14 residues. DNA of the CDR3: TGCAGTCCAAGAAGAGGGGGAGGACAAGAGACCCAGTACTTC. Translation gives CSPRRGGGQETQYF.

This chain links TRBV11-2 with TRBJ2-5; D possibly matches TRBD1 or TRBD2 (5 bases each). Trimming left V 3 bases short and J 2 bases short, with 10 bases between. The CDR3 has 14 amino acids. Looked up from germline, CDR1 is SGHAT and CDR2 is FQNNGV. Here the CDR3 reads CASSLNGAQETQYF. For the CDR3, the DNA is TGTGCCAGCAGCTTGAACGGGGCTCAAGAGACCCAGTACTTC.

The chain joins TRBV4-3 to TRBJ2-5; unclear D gene. The germline gives CDR1 LGHNA, CDR2 YSLEER. The CDR3 has 15 residues. The ends were cut back, 0 bases at V and 2 bases at J, with 10 bases in the middle. CDR3 loop: CASSQDSNKQETQYF. The CDR3 DNA follows: TGCGCCAGCAGCCAAGATAGCAACAAACAAGAGACCCAGTACTTC.

The rearrangement links TRBV7-9 to TRBJ2-7; possible D gene TRBD1, 5 bases. V lost 5 bases, J lost 4 bases, and 12 bases lay in between. Germline CDR1 and CDR2: SEHNR and FQNEAQ (reference sequence). This CDR3 has 13 amino acids. CDR3 nucleotides: TGTGCCAGCAGCCCCCTGACAGCATACGAGCAGTACTTC. It is translated as CASSPLTAYEQYF.